The source of this T cell receptor beta chain is a study of blood T cell repertoires in COVID-19. On the study more broadly: The cDNA or gDNA used as material had been derived from T cells, B-cell-depleted T cells, or PBMCs.

V dropped 3 bases and J dropped 0 bases, with 6 bases sitting between them. The CDR3 covers 14 residues. CDR1 and CDR2 from the germline V gene are MNHEY and SMNVEV (reference sequence). Remarks on this clone: The sample has other DNA sequences that encode this CDR3 too.

The authors' processing: Scientists estimated how many nucleated cells there were by amplifying reference gene primers. Repertoires were generated with immunoSEQ multiplex PCR, while TCRdb's copy carries only in-frame clones and drops some. Clonal size and the V and J genes are those of that table, whereas D and trimming came from the DNA. The data contain 180,000 or so clones, 70% to 80% of them singletons. This clonotype was sampled from a man aged 45-60 years who had recovered from COVID-19. The V and J genes are TRBV27 and TRBJ2-1; D gene unclear. The sequenced material came from peripheral blood. CDR3 DNA sequence: TGTGCCAGCAGTTTTGGCGGCTCCTACAATGAGCAGTTCTTC. It codes for CASSFGGSYNEQFF.